This TCR beta chain was identified in a study of monozygotic twins with inflammatory bowel disease. Investigators extracted total RNA from whole blood and did not sort T cells. Worth noting for this clonotype: Its antigen is undetermined.

UMIs containing a 6-nucleotide sample barcode were added via template switching. TCRdb re-called the 5' RACE reads, yielding one record per CDR3 amino acid sequence without DNA. The sample holds approximately 300,000 distinct CDR3 sequences. Findings and caveats of the study: With inverse Simpson as the measure, TCRbeta diversity was lower in IBD patients than in healthy co-twins. Nothing supported a single strong signal or clonotype that was associated with IBD.

The CDR3 has 18 amino acids. Germline CDR1 is KGHSH and CDR2 is LQKENI. The V call is TRBV18, the J call TRBJ1-4; TCRdb indicates TRBD1, and absent DNA this call remains unverified. The sequencing input was blood. The TCR sequence derives from a human donor with ulcerative colitis or Crohn's disease, or a healthy co-twin of an affected twin (not recorded which). The CDR3 sequence is CASSPEDKVLGANEKLFF.